This T cell receptor (beta chain) was sequenced in a study of blood T cell repertoires in COVID-19. Turning to the study itself: Samples of COVID-19 (acute and convalescent) were obtained from the United States, Italy and Spain.

Authors' processing steps: Quantification of nucleated cells was approximated via reference gene primer amplification. Generated by immunoSEQ multiplex PCR, the TCRdb table keeps only in-frame clones and is missing some. V and J calls and clone size follow that table, whereas D and trimming were derived from the DNA. The sample carries hundreds of thousands of clones, roughly 86% recorded once. The CDR3 loop spans 16 amino acids. The V and J ends lost 5 bases and 3 bases respectively, with 19 bases between them. Germline assignment: CDR1 LNHDA and CDR2 SQIVND (reference sequence). Sample: peripheral blood. This TCR came from a woman in her twenties or thirties with COVID-19, enrolled during active disease. The gene calls are TRBV19 and TRBJ1-1; weak D call: TRBD1 (6 bases). The CDR3 region is CASSAYRVSAYTEAFF. Here the CDR3 DNA reads TGTGCCAGTAGTGCCTACAGGGTTTCTGCTTACACTGAAGCTTTCTTT. The variable domain in full, completed from reference TRBV19 and TRBJ1-1, reads DGGITQSPKYLFRKEGQNVTLSCEQNLNHDAMYWYRQDPGQGLRLIYYSQIVNDFQKGDIAEGYSVSREKKESFPLTVTSAQKNPTAFYLCASSAYRVSAYTEAFFGQGTRLTVV.